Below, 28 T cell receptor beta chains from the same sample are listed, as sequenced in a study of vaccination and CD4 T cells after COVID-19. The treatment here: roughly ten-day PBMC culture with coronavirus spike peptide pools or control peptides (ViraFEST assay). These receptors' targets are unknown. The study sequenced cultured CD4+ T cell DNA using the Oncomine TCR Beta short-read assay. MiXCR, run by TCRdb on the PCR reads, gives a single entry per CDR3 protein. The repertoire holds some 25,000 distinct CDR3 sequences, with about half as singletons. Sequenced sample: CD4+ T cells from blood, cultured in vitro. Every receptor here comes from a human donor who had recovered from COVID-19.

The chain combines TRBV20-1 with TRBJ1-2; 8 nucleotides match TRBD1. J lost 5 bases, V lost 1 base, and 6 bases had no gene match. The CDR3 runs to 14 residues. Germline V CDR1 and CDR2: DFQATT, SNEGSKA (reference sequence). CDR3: CSARGPGGEYGYTF. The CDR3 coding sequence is TGCAGTGCTAGAGGGCCAGGGGGCGAATATGGCTACACCTTC.

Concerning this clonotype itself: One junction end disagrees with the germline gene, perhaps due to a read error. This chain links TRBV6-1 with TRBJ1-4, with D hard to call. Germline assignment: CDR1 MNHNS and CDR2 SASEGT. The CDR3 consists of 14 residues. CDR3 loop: CASSLGGELSKLFF. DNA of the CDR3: TGTGCCAGCAGTCTCGGCGGGGAGCTCAGCAAACTGTTCTTT.

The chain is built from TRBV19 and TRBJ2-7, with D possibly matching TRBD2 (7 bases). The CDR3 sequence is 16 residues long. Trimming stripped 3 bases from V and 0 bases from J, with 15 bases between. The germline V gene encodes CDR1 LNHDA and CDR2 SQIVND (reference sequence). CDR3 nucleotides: TGTGCCAGTAGTATTGGCGGGGGCCGGAGCTCCTACGAGCAGTACTTC. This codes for CASSIGGGRSSYEQYF.

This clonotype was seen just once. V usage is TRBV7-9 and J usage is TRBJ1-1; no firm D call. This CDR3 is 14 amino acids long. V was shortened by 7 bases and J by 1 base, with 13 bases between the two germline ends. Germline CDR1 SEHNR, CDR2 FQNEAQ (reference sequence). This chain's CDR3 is CASNEYSQNTEAFF. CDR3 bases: TGTGCCAGCAACGAGTACAGCCAGAACACTGAAGCTTTCTTT.

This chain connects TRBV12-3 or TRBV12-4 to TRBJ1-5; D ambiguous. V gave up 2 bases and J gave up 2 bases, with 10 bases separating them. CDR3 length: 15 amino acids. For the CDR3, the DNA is TGTGCCAGCAGTTTAATGGGGTTTGGCAATCAGCCCCAGCATTTT. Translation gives CASSLMGFGNQPQHF.

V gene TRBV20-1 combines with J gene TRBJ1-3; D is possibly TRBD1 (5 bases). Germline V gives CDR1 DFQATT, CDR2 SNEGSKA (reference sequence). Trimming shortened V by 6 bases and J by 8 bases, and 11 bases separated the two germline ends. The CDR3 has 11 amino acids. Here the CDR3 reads CSARRGDTIYF. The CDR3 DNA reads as TGCAGTGCCAGACGGGGGGACACCATATATTTT.

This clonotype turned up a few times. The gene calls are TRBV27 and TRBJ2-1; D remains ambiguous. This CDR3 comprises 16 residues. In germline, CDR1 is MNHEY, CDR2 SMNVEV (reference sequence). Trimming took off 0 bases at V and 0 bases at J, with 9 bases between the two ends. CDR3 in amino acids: CASSLSGSSSYNEQFF. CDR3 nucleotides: TGTGCCAGCAGTTTATCGGGGTCAAGCTCCTACAATGAGCAGTTCTTC.

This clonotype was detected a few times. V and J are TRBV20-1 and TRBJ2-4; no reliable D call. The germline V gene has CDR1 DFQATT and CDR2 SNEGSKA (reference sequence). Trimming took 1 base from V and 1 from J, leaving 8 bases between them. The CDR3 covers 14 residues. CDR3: CSARVPDAKNIQYF. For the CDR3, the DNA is TGCAGTGCTAGAGTCCCGGACGCCAAAAACATTCAGTACTTC.

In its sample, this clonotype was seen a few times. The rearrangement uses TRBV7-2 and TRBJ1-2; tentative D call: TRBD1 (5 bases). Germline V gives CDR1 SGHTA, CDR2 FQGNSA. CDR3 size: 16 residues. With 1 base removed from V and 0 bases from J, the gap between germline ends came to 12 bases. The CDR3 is CASSLGGGFANYGYTF. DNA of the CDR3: TGTGCCAGCAGCTTAGGGGGGGGATTCGCTAACTATGGCTACACCTTC.

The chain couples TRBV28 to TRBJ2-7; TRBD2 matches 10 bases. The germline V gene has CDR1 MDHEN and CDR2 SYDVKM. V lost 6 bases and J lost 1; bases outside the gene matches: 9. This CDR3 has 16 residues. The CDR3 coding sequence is TGTGCCAGCAGCTCCTCTGCTAGCGGGAGATCCTACGAGCAGTACTTC. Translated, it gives CASSSSASGRSYEQYF. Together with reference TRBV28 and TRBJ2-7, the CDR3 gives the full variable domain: DVKVTQSSRYLVKRTGEKVFLECVQDMDHENMFWYRQDPGLGLRLIYFSYDVKMKEKGDIPEGYSVSREKKERFSLILESASTNQTSMYLCASSSSASGRSYEQYFGPGTRLTVT.

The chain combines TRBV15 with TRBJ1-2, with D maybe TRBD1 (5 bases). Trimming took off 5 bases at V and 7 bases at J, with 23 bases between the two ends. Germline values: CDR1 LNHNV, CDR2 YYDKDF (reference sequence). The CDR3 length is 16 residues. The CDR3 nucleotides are TGTGCCACCAGCCGAAGCCGACAGCTGAGATTCTTTGGCTACACCTTC. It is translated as CATSRSRQLRFFGYTF.

The CDR3 here is CASSQEGRTEAFF. The CDR3 coding sequence is TGTGCCAGCAGCCAAGAGGGCCGAACTGAAGCTTTCTTT. The chain joins TRBV4-2 to TRBJ1-1; no firm D call. Trimming left V 0 bases short and J 5 bases short, with 7 bases between. CDR3 length: 13 residues. Germline V CDR1 and CDR2: LGHNA, YNFKEQ.

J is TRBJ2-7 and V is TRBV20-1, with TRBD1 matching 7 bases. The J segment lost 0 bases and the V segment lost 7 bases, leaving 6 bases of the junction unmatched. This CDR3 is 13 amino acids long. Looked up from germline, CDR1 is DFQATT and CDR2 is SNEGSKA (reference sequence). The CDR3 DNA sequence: TGCAGTGTACCGGGACAGTCCTCCTACGAGCAGTACTTC. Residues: CSVPGQSSYEQYF.

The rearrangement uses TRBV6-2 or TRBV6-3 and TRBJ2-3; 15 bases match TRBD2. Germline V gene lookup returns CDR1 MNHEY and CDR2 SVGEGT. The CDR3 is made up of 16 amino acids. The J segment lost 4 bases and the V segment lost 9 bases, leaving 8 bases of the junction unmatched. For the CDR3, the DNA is TGTGCCAGTAGGACTAGCGGGAGGGCACAACCAGATACGCAGTATTTT. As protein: CASRTSGRAQPDTQYF.

CDR3 DNA: TGCAGTGCTGCCCCTCAGACTAGCGGGCGAGAGACCCAGTACTTC. Residues: CSAAPQTSGRETQYF. This rearrangement joins TRBV20-1 to TRBJ2-5; 10 bases map to TRBD2. V shed 5 bases and J 4 bases; nucleotides not matched to a gene: 10. The CDR3 is 15 residues long. Germline CDR1 and CDR2: DFQATT and SNEGSKA (reference sequence).

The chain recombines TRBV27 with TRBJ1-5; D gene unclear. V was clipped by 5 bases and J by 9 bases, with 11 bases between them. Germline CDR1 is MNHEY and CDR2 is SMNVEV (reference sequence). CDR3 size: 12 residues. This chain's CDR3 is CASSPNAGPQHF. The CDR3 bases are TGTGCCAGCAGTCCGAATGCGGGGCCCCAGCATTTT.

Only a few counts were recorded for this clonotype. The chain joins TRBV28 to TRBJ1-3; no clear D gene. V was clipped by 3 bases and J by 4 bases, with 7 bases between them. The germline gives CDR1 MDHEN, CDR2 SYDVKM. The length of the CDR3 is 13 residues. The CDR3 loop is CASSLEAGNTIYF. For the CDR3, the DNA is TGTGCCAGCAGTTTGGAGGCCGGAAACACCATATATTTT.

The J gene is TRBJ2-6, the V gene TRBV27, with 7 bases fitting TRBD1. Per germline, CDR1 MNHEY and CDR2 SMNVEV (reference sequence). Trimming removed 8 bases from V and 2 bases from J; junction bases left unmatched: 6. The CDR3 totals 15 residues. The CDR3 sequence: CASRTGQPGANVLTF. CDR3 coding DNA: TGTGCCAGCCGGACAGGTCAACCTGGGGCCAACGTCCTGACTTTC.

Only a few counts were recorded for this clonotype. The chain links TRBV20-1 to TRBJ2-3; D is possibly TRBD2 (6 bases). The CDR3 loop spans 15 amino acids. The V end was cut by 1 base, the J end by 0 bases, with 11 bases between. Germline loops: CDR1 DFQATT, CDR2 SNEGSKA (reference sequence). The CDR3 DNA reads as TGCAGTGCTAGAGTAGCGGTACCTAGCACAGATACGCAGTATTTT. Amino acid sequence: CSARVAVPSTDTQYF.

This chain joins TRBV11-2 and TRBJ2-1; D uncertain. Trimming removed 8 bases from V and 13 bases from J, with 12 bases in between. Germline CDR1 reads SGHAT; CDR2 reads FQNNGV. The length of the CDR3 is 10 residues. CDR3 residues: CASSGTSQFF. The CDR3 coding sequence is TGTGCCAGCTCGGGTACTTCACAGTTCTTC.

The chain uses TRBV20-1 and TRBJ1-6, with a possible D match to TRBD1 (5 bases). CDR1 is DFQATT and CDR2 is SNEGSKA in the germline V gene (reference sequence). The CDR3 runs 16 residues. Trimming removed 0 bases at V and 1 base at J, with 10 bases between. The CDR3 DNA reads TGCAGTGCTAGAGATCCGAGGGGTTCCTATAATTCACCCCTCCACTTT. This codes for CSARDPRGSYNSPLHF.

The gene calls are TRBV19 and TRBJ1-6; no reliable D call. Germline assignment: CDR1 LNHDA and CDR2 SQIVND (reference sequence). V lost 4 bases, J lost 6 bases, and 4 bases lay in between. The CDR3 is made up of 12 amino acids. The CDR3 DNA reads TGTGCCAGTAGTACGGGTAATTCACCCCTCCACTTT. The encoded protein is CASSTGNSPLHF.

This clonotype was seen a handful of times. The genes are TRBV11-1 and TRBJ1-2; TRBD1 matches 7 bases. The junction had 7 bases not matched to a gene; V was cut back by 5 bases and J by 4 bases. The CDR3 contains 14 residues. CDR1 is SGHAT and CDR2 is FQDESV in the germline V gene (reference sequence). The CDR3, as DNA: TGTGCCAGCAGCCAACAGGGGACGAGCTATGGCTACACCTTC. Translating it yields CASSQQGTSYGYTF. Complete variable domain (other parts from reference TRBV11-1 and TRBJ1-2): EAEVAQSPRYKITEKSQAVAFWCDPISGHATLYWYRQILGQGPELLVQFQDESVVDDSQLPKDRFSAERLKGVDSTLKIQPAELGDSAMYLCASSQQGTSYGYTFGSGTRLTVV.

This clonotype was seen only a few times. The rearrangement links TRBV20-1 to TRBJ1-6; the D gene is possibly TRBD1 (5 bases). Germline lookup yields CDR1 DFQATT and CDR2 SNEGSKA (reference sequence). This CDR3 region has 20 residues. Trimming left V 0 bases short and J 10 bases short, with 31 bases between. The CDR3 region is CSARDLGGRGTGGVWSPLHF. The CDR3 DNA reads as TGCAGTGCTAGAGATTTAGGTGGAAGAGGGACGGGAGGTGTGTGGTCACCCCTCCACTTT.

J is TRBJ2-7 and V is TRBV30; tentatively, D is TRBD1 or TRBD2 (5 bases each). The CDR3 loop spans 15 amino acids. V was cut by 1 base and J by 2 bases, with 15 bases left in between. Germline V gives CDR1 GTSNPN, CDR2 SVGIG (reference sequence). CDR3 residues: CAWSGETGLTYEQYF. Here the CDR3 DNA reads TGTGCCTGGAGTGGCGAGACGGGGCTTACCTACGAGCAGTACTTC.

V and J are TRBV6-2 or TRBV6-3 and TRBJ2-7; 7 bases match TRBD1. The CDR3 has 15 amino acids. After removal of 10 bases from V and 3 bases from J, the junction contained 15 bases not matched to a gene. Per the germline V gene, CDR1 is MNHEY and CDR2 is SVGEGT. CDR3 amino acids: CATPAGTDRFYEQYF. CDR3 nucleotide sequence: TGTGCCACCCCGGCCGGGACAGATCGATTCTACGAGCAGTACTTC.

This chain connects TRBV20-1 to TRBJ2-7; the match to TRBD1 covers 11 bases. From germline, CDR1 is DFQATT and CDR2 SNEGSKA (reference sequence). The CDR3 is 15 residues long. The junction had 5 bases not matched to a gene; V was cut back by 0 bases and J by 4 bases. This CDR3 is CSARDAGTGGYEQYF. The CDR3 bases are TGCAGTGCTAGAGACGCCGGGACAGGGGGGTACGAGCAGTACTTC.

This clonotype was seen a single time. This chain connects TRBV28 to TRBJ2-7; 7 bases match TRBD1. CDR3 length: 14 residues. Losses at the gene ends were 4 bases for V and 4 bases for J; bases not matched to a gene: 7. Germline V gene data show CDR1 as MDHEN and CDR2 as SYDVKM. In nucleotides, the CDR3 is TGTGCCAGCAGTTCCCCTGGGACAGAATACGAGCAGTACTTC. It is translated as CASSSPGTEYEQYF.